Below are 26 T cell receptor beta chains sequenced from a single sample in a study of T-cell memory formation after mild COVID-19. Each CDR3 protein is one row after TCRdb ran MiXCR on the 5' RACE reads. This sample has about 120,000 distinct CDR3 sequences; approximately 15% occur once, and the top ten carry around 14%. The sample consisted of PBMCs or a T cell subset sorted from them (not recorded which). These receptors were obtained from an adult woman who had mild COVID-19 (a few samples of this study predate the infection). Cell type and time point are not known.

Here the CDR3 reads CASSGQQGLYEQYF. CDR3 in DNA: TGTGCCAGCAGCGGACAACAGGGGCTCTACGAGCAGTACTTC. The gene calls are TRBV9 and TRBJ2-7; 7 bases align to TRBD1. The CDR3 runs 14 residues. Germline trimming cut 3 bases from V and 3 bases from J; bases unmatched to any gene: 6. Germline V gene sequence: CDR1 SGDLS, CDR2 YYNGEE.

A few counts support this clonotype. V is TRBV6-2 or TRBV6-3 and J is TRBJ2-1, with 7 bases lining up with TRBD2. CDR1 is MNHEY and CDR2 is SVGEGT in the germline V gene. CDR3 length equals 12 residues. The J segment lost 2 bases and the V segment lost 11 bases, leaving 3 bases of the junction unmatched. The CDR3 here is CAGGTTYNEQFF. CDR3 nucleotides: TGTGCCGGCGGGACTACCTACAATGAGCAGTTCTTC.

This clonotype has more than one count but fewer than ten. The chain carries TRBV5-4 and TRBJ2-5; D perhaps matches TRBD1 (6 bases). This CDR3 has 13 residues. Trimming cost V 4 bases and J 2 bases, with 9 bases left between them. Germline lookup yields CDR1 SGHNT and CDR2 YYREEE (reference sequence). The CDR3 loop is CASSPGHQETQYF. The CDR3, as DNA: TGTGCCAGCAGCCCGGGACATCAAGAGACCCAGTACTTC.

V gene TRBV2 combines with J gene TRBJ2-5, with 8 bases lining up with TRBD1. This CDR3 is built from 14 residues. The germline CDR1 and CDR2 sequences are SNHLY and FYNNEI. V lost 8 bases and J lost 3; bases outside the gene matches: 8. The chain's CDR3 is CASFPGGWEETQYF. CDR3 coding DNA: TGTGCCAGCTTTCCAGGGGGCTGGGAAGAGACCCAGTACTTC.

This clonotype showed up just a few times. This sequence joins TRBV20-1 and TRBJ1-2, with 10 bases aligning to TRBD1. V lost 1 base and J lost 1; bases outside the gene matches: 3. Germline-derived CDR1 and CDR2 are DFQATT and SNEGSKA (reference sequence). The CDR3 loop spans 15 amino acids. In nucleotides, the CDR3 is TGCAGTGCTAGAGTGGGACAGGGGTTTAACTATGGCTACACCTTC. It codes for CSARVGQGFNYGYTF.

V gene TRBV6-6 combines with J gene TRBJ2-5, with TRBD1 matching over 7 bases. The CDR3 consists of 15 residues. Losses at the gene ends were 0 bases for V and 1 base for J; bases not matched to a gene: 2. CDR1 and CDR2 from the germline V gene are MNHNY and SVGAGI (reference sequence). CDR3 coding DNA: TGTGCCAGCAGTTACTCACCAGGGGGCCAAGAGACCCAGTACTTC. Translation gives CASSYSPGGQETQYF.

The V and J genes are TRBV29-1 and TRBJ1-2; D possibly corresponds to TRBD1 (6 bases). This CDR3 contains 11 residues. The V gene lost 5 bases and the J gene lost 6 bases, with 10 bases spanning the gap. Germline V CDR1 and CDR2: SQVTM, ANQGSEA. CDR3 amino acids: CSVYRVDGYTF. The CDR3 DNA reads TGCAGCGTTTACAGGGTGGATGGCTACACCTTC.

This clonotype has a count of ten or more. The V and J genes are TRBV15 and TRBJ2-3; 7 bases agree with TRBD2. CDR1 LNHNV and CDR2 YYDKDF come from the germline V gene (reference sequence). The CDR3 covers 15 residues. Trimming cost V 8 bases and J 0 bases; bases outside gene matches: 8. The DNA of the CDR3 is TGTGCCACCGGAGATCCAGCGGGAAGCACAGATACGCAGTATTTT. Its translation is CATGDPAGSTDTQYF.

The genes are TRBV7-6 and TRBJ1-1; D unresolved. Germline V gene data show CDR1 as SGHVS and CDR2 as FNYEAQ. The CDR3 covers 14 residues. Trimming stripped 4 bases from V and 5 bases from J, with 14 bases between. CDR3 region: CASSSSGGLTEAFF. The CDR3 nucleotides read TGTGCCAGCAGCTCCTCGGGAGGCCTGACTGAAGCTTTCTTT.

The CDR3 here is CASSATEQFF. The CDR3 DNA reads as TGTGCCAGCAGTGCGACGGAGCAGTTCTTC. The rearrangement links TRBV27 to TRBJ2-1; D gene unclear. The germline V and J ends were trimmed by 5 bases and 10 bases, with 6 bases remaining between them. Germline values: CDR1 MNHEY, CDR2 SMNVEV (reference sequence). This CDR3 is 10 amino acids long.

The count of this clonotype is one. CDR3 sequence reads: CASSLGQGRGTDTQYF. The CDR3, as DNA: TGCGCCAGCAGCTTGGGTCAGGGCAGGGGCACAGATACGCAGTATTTT. V usage is TRBV5-1 and J usage is TRBJ2-3, with D maybe TRBD1 (5 bases). Trimming pared 0 bases from V and 1 base from J, leaving 12 bases between. Germline values: CDR1 SGHRS, CDR2 YFSETQ. The CDR3 length is 16 residues.

This clonotype came up a few times. V gene TRBV5-1 combines with J gene TRBJ1-5; the D is unclear. Germline V CDR1 and CDR2: SGHRS, YFSETQ. V lost 3 bases and J lost 1, with 11 bases in between. This CDR3 has 15 residues. CDR3 amino acids: CASSSDGPSNQPQHF. The CDR3 nucleotides are TGCGCCAGCAGCTCGGACGGACCGAGCAATCAGCCCCAGCATTTT.

The chain recombines TRBV7-3 with TRBJ2-7; D is uncertain. CDR1 and CDR2 (germline): SGHTA, FQGTGA. The V and J ends lost 0 bases and 6 bases respectively, with 9 bases between them. The CDR3 sequence is 13 residues long. The CDR3 loop is CASSLTVSSEQYF. CDR3 DNA sequence: TGTGCCAGCAGCTTAACGGTGTCGAGCGAGCAGTACTTC.

The chain links TRBV20-1 to TRBJ2-7; 11 bases agree with TRBD2. The CDR3 has 14 residues. V lost 6 bases to trimming and J lost 6 bases; unmatched junction nucleotides: 10. Germline CDR1 is DFQATT and CDR2 is SNEGSKA (reference sequence). Written as DNA, the CDR3 is TGCAGTGCCAGTACTAGCGGGAGTCGTCCCGAGCAGTACTTC. As protein: CSASTSGSRPEQYF.

This chain connects TRBV10-3 to TRBJ2-1; possibly TRBD1 or TRBD2 for D (6 bases each). The CDR3 sequence is 15 residues long. V lost 2 bases, J lost 7 bases, and 15 bases lay in between. Germline V gene data show CDR1 as ENHRY and CDR2 as SYGVKD. Here the CDR3 DNA reads TGTGCCATCAGTGAGGGGACTTTGAGGGGGAATGAGCAGTTCTTC. As protein: CAISEGTLRGNEQFF.

The chain is built from TRBV4-1 and TRBJ1-2; weak D call: TRBD1 (6 bases). V dropped 1 base and J dropped 7 bases, with 16 bases sitting between them. This CDR3 has 15 residues. CDR1 and CDR2 (germline): MGHRA, YSYEKL. The CDR3 coding sequence is TGCGCCAGCAGCCAAGGCAGGGGTAACTGGGGTGGCTACACCTTC. Residues: CASSQGRGNWGGYTF.

V and J are TRBV12-3 or TRBV12-4 and TRBJ2-2; D remains unclear. Trimming took 8 bases from V and 5 from J, leaving 12 bases between them. The CDR3 spans 13 residues. Here the CDR3 DNA reads TGTGCCAGCCGAACCCTGGGGACCGGGGAGCTGTTTTTT. This encodes CASRTLGTGELFF.

There are a few counts of this clonotype. The V and J genes are TRBV6-5 and TRBJ1-5, with no clear D. Trimming shortened V by 2 bases and J by 4 bases, and 12 bases separated the two germline ends. CDR1 and CDR2 (germline): MNHEY, SVGAGI. This CDR3 is built from 15 residues. CDR3 region: CASSYKVPLNQPQHF. The DNA of the CDR3 is TGTGCCAGCAGTTACAAAGTCCCCTTAAATCAGCCCCAGCATTTT.

This chain joins TRBV14 and TRBJ2-3; 14 nucleotides match TRBD2. V shed 4 bases and J 2 bases; nucleotides not matched to a gene: 14. Germline V gene sequence: CDR1 SGHDN, CDR2 FVKESK. CDR3 length: 20 residues. The CDR3 region has the DNA TGTGCCAGCAGCCCGAAAACACCGGGACTAGCGGGAGCCCTCACAGATACGCAGTATTTT. This translates into CASSPKTPGLAGALTDTQYF. Full variable domain (outside the CDR3, taken from reference TRBV14 and TRBJ2-3): EAGVTQFPSHSVIEKGQTVTLRCDPISGHDNLYWYRRVMGKEIKFLLHFVKESKQDESGMPNNRFLAERTGGTYSTLKVQPAELEDSGVYFCASSPKTPGLAGALTDTQYFGPGTRLTVL.

The table lists this clonotype with a few counts. This chain uses TRBV7-7 with TRBJ2-1; 9 nucleotides line up with TRBD1. V gave up 5 bases and J gave up 6 bases; unmatched junction bases: 8. There are 15 residues in the CDR3. CDR1 and CDR2 (germline): SSHAT, FNYEAQ (reference sequence). Here the CDR3 reads CASSPTGGSVNEQFF. The CDR3, as DNA: TGTGCCAGCAGCCCGACAGGGGGGAGCGTCAATGAGCAGTTCTTC.

This rearrangement joins TRBV6-6 to TRBJ2-7; possibly TRBD1 for D (5 bases). Germline CDR1 MNHNY, CDR2 SVGAGI (reference sequence). Trimming left V 3 bases short and J 6 bases short, with 15 bases between. This CDR3 spans 14 amino acids. The CDR3, as DNA: TGTGCCAGCAGTTATTCAGGACAAACGACCGAGCAGTACTTC. Its protein product is CASSYSGQTTEQYF.

The V call is TRBV3-1, the J call TRBJ2-7, with 8 nucleotides matching TRBD2. Germline values: CDR1 LGHDT, CDR2 YNNKEL (reference sequence). The J segment lost 2 bases and the V segment lost 1 base, leaving 4 bases of the junction unmatched. The CDR3 extends over 15 amino acids. The CDR3 bases are TGTGCCAGCAGCCAAGGTCCGGGGGGGGCCTACGAGCAGTACTTC. Amino acid sequence: CASSQGPGGAYEQYF.

This clonotype was seen a few times. The CDR3: CASSQDGSMNTGELFF. Written as DNA, the CDR3 is TGTGCCAGCAGCCAAGATGGCAGTATGAACACCGGGGAGCTGTTTTTT. The chain uses TRBV4-2 and TRBJ2-2; D gene unclear. The germline gives CDR1 LGHNA, CDR2 YNFKEQ. The CDR3 loop spans 16 amino acids. V was pared by 0 bases and J by 1 base, with 9 bases between.

This clonotype was found a few times. This sequence may be a read error, since a much larger clone differs from it by one base. The V and J genes are TRBV12-3 or TRBV12-4 and TRBJ2-1, with D hard to call. The CDR3 spans 11 residues. Trimming stripped 5 bases from V and 4 bases from J, with 3 bases between. This CDR3 reads CASSKYNEQFF. The CDR3 region has the DNA TGTGCCAGCAGTAAGTACAATGAGCAGTTCTTC.

At least ten counts were recorded for this clonotype. Here the CDR3 reads CASSASGEKETQYF. In nucleotides, the CDR3 is TGTGCCAGCAGTGCTAGCGGGGAAAAAGAGACCCAGTACTTC. The chain combines TRBV7-7 with TRBJ2-5; 9 positions agree with TRBD2. This CDR3 has 14 residues. Looked up from germline, CDR1 is SSHAT and CDR2 is FNYEAQ (reference sequence). Losses at the gene ends were 6 bases for V and 3 bases for J; bases not matched to a gene: 5.

The rearrangement joins TRBV13 to TRBJ2-7; 10 bases are a match to TRBD2. Germline values: CDR1 PRHDT, CDR2 FYEKMQ (reference sequence). This CDR3 contains 14 residues. The V gene end was trimmed by 5 bases and the J gene end by 4 bases; junction bases not matched to a gene: 5. The CDR3 DNA is TGTGCCAGCAGCCTTAGCGGGAGGCTATACGAGCAGTACTTC. This encodes CASSLSGRLYEQYF. Based on the CDR3 plus reference TRBV13 and TRBJ2-7, the full variable domain is AAGVIQSPRHLIKEKRETATLKCYPIPRHDTVYWYQQGPGQDPQFLISFYEKMQSDKGSIPDRFSAQQFSDYHSELNMSSLELGDSALYFCASSLSGRLYEQYFGPGTRLTVT.